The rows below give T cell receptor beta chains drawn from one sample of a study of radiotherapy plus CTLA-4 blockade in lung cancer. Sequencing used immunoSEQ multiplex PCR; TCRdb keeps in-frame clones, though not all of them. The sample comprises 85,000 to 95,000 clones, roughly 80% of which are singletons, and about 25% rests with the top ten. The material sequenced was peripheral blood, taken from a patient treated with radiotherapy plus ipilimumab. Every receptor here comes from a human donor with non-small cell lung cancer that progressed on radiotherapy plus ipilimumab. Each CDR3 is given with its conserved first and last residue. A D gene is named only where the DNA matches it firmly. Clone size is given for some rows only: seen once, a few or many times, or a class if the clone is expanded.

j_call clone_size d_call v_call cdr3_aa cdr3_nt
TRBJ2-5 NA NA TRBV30 CAWSGVKLYQETQYF TGTGCCTGGAGTGGGGTTAAACTTTACCAAGAGACCCAGTACTTC
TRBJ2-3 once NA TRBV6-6 CASSYSARIHTDTQYF TGTGCCAGCAGTTACTCTGCCAGGATTCACACAGATACGCAGTATTTT
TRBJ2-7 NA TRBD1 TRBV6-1 CASRGTGQAYEQYF TGTGCCAGCAGGGGGACAGGGCAAGCCTACGAGCAGTACTTC
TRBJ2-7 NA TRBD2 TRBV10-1 CASSESSSGSAEQYF TGCGCCAGCAGTGAGTCCTCCAGCGGGAGTGCCGAGCAGTACTTC
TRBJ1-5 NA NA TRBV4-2 CASSQAMDLGNQPQHF TGTGCCAGCAGCCAAGCAATGGATTTAGGCAATCAGCCCCAGCATTTT
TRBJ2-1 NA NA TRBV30 CAWSEQKGRRAKGNEQFF TGTGCCTGGAGTGAACAAAAAGGAAGGAGGGCCAAGGGGAATGAGCAGTTCTTC
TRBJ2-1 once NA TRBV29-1 CSGAGNYQGEQFF TGCAGCGGTGCTGGGAACTACCAGGGTGAGCAGTTCTTC
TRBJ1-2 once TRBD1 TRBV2 CASREDRGREGYTF TGTGCCAGCAGGGAGGACAGGGGGCGCGAGGGCTACACCTTC
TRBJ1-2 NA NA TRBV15 CATSRAREDYTF TGTGCCACCAGCAGGGCCAGGGAAGACTACACCTTC
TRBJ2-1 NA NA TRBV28 CASSLRMKQFF TGTGCCAGCAGTTTGCGTATGAAGCAGTTCTTC
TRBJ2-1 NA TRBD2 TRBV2 CASTRTSGRGYNEQFF TGTGCCAGCACTCGGACTAGCGGGAGAGGGTACAATGAGCAGTTCTTC
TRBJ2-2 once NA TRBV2 CASSEAMGSTGELFF TGTGCCAGCAGTGAAGCAATGGGCTCCACCGGGGAGCTGTTTTTT
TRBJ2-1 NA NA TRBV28 CASSLSPGEDEQFF TGTGCCAGCAGTTTAAGCCCAGGGGAGGATGAGCAGTTCTTC
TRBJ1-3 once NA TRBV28 CASNRAGNTIYF TGTGCCAGCAACAGGGCTGGAAACACCATATATTTT
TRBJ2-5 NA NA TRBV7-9 CASSLEADQETQYF TGTGCCAGCAGCTTAGAAGCGGACCAAGAGACCCAGTACTTC
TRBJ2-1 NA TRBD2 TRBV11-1 CASSQIQAPGGNEQFF TGTGCCAGCAGCCAGATCCAGGCCCCGGGGGGCAATGAGCAGTTCTTC
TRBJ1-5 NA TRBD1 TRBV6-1 CASSGGQGVGGNQPQHF TGTGCCAGCAGTGGCGGACAGGGGGTGGGCGGCAATCAGCCCCAGCATTTT
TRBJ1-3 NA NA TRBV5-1 CASSPHGGSGNTIYF TGCGCCAGCAGCCCTCACGGCGGTTCCGGAAACACCATATATTTT
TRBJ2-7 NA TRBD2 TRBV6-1 CATGAGVGYEQYF TGTGCGACCGGCGCGGGAGTCGGCTACGAGCAGTACTTC
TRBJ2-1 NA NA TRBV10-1 CASSESTQFGHEQFF TGCGCCAGCAGTGAGTCGACCCAGTTTGGCCATGAGCAGTTCTTC
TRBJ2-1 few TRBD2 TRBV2 CASSGLAGSLGNEQFF TGTGCCAGCAGTGGGCTAGCGGGATCGCTGGGGAATGAGCAGTTCTTC
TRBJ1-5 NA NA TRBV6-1 CASGRGTGWQPQHF TGTGCCAGCGGTCGGGGGACGGGGTGGCAGCCCCAGCATTTT
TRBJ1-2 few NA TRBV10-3 CAISGSGNYGYTF TGTGCCATCAGTGGTTCAGGGAACTATGGCTACACCTTC
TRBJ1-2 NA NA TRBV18 CASSQQRQLYGYTF TGTGCCAGCTCACAACAAAGACAGCTCTATGGCTACACCTTC
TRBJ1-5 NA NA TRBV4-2 CASSQVNQGHHQPQHF TGTGCCAGCAGCCAAGTTAATCAGGGACATCATCAGCCCCAGCATTTT
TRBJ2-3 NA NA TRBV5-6 CASSLGGADTQYF TGTGCCAGCAGCTTGGGAGGGGCTGATACGCAGTATTTT
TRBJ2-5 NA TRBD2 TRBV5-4 CASSLGSGRAGETQYF TGTGCCAGCAGCTTAGGGAGCGGGAGGGCCGGAGAGACCCAGTACTTC
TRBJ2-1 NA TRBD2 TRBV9 CASSLRLARDEQFF TGTGCCAGCAGCCTCCGACTAGCGAGGGATGAGCAGTTCTTC
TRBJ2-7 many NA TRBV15 CATSRDSEEQYF TGTGCCACCAGCAGAGATTCGGAGGAGCAGTACTTC
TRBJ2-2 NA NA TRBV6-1 CASSVSGETGELFF TGTGCCAGCAGTGTTTCGGGCGAGACCGGGGAGCTGTTTTTT
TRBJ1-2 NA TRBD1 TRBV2 CATRDRVDNYGYTF TGTGCCACCCGGGACAGGGTTGATAACTATGGCTACACCTTC
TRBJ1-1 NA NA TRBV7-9 CASSLLGTEAFF TGTGCCAGCAGCTTACTAGGGACTGAAGCTTTCTTT
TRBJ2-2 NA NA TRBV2 CASSRETANTGELFF TGTGCCAGCAGTCGGGAGACAGCGAACACCGGGGAGCTGTTTTTT
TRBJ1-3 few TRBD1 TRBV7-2 CASNGAGGPQGSGNTIYF TGTGCCAGCAATGGGGCAGGGGGCCCCCAGGGATCTGGAAACACCATATATTTT
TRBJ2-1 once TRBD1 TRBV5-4 CASSPQIGQAYNEQFF TGTGCCAGCAGCCCACAGATTGGACAGGCCTACAATGAGCAGTTCTTC
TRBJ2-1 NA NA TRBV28 CASSPGLIRNEQFF TGTGCCAGCAGTCCAGGACTTATCAGAAATGAGCAGTTCTTC
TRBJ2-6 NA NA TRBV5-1 CASSPLEGAFGANVLTF TGCGCCAGCAGCCCTTTGGAAGGAGCTTTTGGGGCCAACGTCCTGACTTTC
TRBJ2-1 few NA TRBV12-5 CASGLGHNEQFF TGTGCTAGTGGTTTGGGCCACAATGAGCAGTTCTTC
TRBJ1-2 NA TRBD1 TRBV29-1 CSVGPGTGGEYYGYTF TGCAGCGTCGGGCCCGGGACAGGGGGAGAGTACTATGGCTACACCTTC
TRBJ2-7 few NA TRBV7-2 CASSLAAAYEQYF TGTGCCAGCAGCTTAGCAGCAGCGTACGAGCAGTACTTC
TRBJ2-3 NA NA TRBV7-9 CASSSRPPPTGEKYF TGTGCCAGCAGCTCTAGGCCCCCCCCGACGGGAGAGAAGTATTTT
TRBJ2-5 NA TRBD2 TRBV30 CAWSLAGIGETQYF TGTGCCTGGAGTTTAGCGGGAATCGGAGAGACCCAGTACTTC